Each of the 24 T cell receptor beta chains below was sequenced from the same sample in a study of T cells in localized non-small cell lung cancer. The repertoire was sequenced with immunoSEQ multiplex PCR; TCRdb's copy has only in-frame clones and lacks some. The sample has nearly 25,000 clones; 92% are singletons. This specimen was peripheral blood, taken before any cancer treatment. These TCRs come from a woman aged 40-70 years with stage I lung adenocarcinoma.

This chain connects TRBV6-5 to TRBJ2-7; possibly TRBD2 for D (5 bases). This CDR3 is 12 amino acids long. Looked up from germline, CDR1 is MNHEY and CDR2 is SVGAGI. With 3 bases removed from V and 5 bases from J, the gap between germline ends came to 8 bases. The CDR3 region has the DNA TGTGCCAGCAGTTATCGGCGGGACGAGCAGTACTTC. It yields the protein CASSYRRDEQYF.

The chain recombines TRBV27 with TRBJ1-5; 8 nucleotides line up with TRBD1. This CDR3 has 15 amino acids. Trimming at V came to 6 bases and at J to 5 bases, leaving 9 bases not matched to a gene. Germline CDR1 is MNHEY and CDR2 is SMNVEV (reference sequence). The CDR3 sequence is CASRGGTGGDQPQHF. The DNA for the CDR3 is TGTGCCAGCAGGGGTGGGACAGGCGGGGATCAGCCCCAGCATTTT.

This sequence joins TRBV7-8 and TRBJ2-1; the match to TRBD2 covers 9 bases. Germline CDR1 and CDR2: SGHVS and FQNEAQ. This CDR3 spans 15 amino acids. Trimming took 5 bases from V and 6 from J; bases not matched to a gene: 8. Written as DNA, the CDR3 is TGTGCCAGCAGCCCCGCGGGGGGGGTCCGCAATGAGCAGTTCTTC. It codes for CASSPAGGVRNEQFF.

This chain joins TRBV4-1 and TRBJ2-1; maybe TRBD2 (6 bases). CDR1 is MGHRA and CDR2 is YSYEKL in the germline V gene. The CDR3 loop spans 14 amino acids. Deletions cut 1 base from V and 3 bases from J, with 7 bases between. The CDR3 here is CASSQGDFYNEQFF. DNA of the CDR3: TGCGCCAGCAGCCAAGGGGACTTCTACAATGAGCAGTTCTTC.

This clone was counted once. The rearrangement uses TRBV5-1 and TRBJ2-7; no clear D. Germline lookup yields CDR1 SGHRS and CDR2 YFSETQ. This CDR3 is built from 12 residues. V dropped 0 bases and J dropped 4 bases, with 5 bases sitting between them. The CDR3: CASSLGYYEQYF. The CDR3 DNA reads as TGCGCCAGCAGCTTGGGATATTACGAGCAGTACTTC.

This rearrangement joins TRBV30 to TRBJ1-3; D uncertain. V gave up 0 bases and J gave up 3 bases, with 12 bases separating them. The CDR3 spans 15 residues. The germline CDR1 and CDR2 sequences are GTSNPN and SVGIG (reference sequence). The CDR3 loop reads CAWSVSAVFGNTIYF. The CDR3 DNA follows: TGTGCCTGGAGTGTATCTGCTGTCTTTGGAAACACCATATATTTT.

This sequence joins TRBV9 and TRBJ2-1; D unresolved. CDR1 SGDLS and CDR2 YYNGEE come from the germline V gene. The CDR3 loop spans 14 amino acids. The V and J ends lost 2 bases and 4 bases respectively, with 10 bases between them. CDR3 DNA sequence: TGTGCCAGCAGCGTCTGGGGTAGTTACAATGAGCAGTTCTTC. Translated, it gives CASSVWGSYNEQFF.

The V gene is TRBV7-9, the J gene TRBJ2-7, with 10 bases aligning to TRBD1. Germline loops: CDR1 SEHNR, CDR2 FQNEAQ (reference sequence). V dropped 4 bases and J dropped 5; count of bases not matched to a gene: 5. The CDR3 contains 14 residues. The CDR3 spells CASSSWTGGDEQYF. The CDR3 DNA reads as TGTGCCAGCAGCTCTTGGACAGGGGGAGACGAGCAGTACTTC. The full variable domain, its missing parts supplied by reference TRBV7-9 and TRBJ2-7, is DTGVSQNPRHKITKRGQNVTFRCDPISEHNRLYWYRQTLGQGPEFLTYFQNEAQLEKSRLLSDRFSAERPKGSFSTLEIQRTEQGDSAMYLCASSSWTGGDEQYFGPGTRLTVT.

The chain carries TRBV7-8 and TRBJ1-2; D remains unclear. CDR1 and CDR2 (germline): SGHVS, FQNEAQ. V lost 5 bases and J lost 3, with 16 bases in between. The CDR3 runs 15 residues. The CDR3 protein is CASSPQGPSYYGYTF. In DNA, the CDR3 is TGTGCCAGCAGCCCGCAAGGGCCCTCCTACTATGGCTACACCTTC.

The chain combines TRBV2 with TRBJ1-2; D is perhaps TRBD1 (5 bases). The CDR3 sequence is 12 residues long. The V and J ends lost 4 bases and 13 bases respectively, with 16 bases between them. Germline V gene data show CDR1 as SNHLY and CDR2 as FYNNEI. The CDR3 loop reads CASSGGWDSPTF. CDR3 DNA sequence: TGTGCCAGCAGTGGGGGGTGGGATTCCCCCACCTTC.

The gene calls are TRBV11-2 and TRBJ2-4; 10 bases agree with TRBD1. This CDR3 contains 17 residues. The V gene end was trimmed by 5 bases and the J gene end by 3 bases; junction bases not matched to a gene: 10. Germline V gene lookup returns CDR1 SGHAT and CDR2 FQNNGV. The CDR3 nucleotides read TGTGCCAGCAGCCGCCTGGCTGGACAGGGGGGCAAAAACATTCAGTACTTC. Its protein product is CASSRLAGQGGKNIQYF.

The rearrangement uses TRBV2 and TRBJ2-1; unclear D gene. Trimming removed 1 base from V and 0 bases from J, with 13 bases in between. Germline loops: CDR1 SNHLY, CDR2 FYNNEI. The CDR3 loop spans 17 amino acids. CDR3 residues: CASSEGYSTSSYNEQFF. In nucleotides, the CDR3 is TGTGCCAGCAGTGAAGGGTACTCAACGAGCTCCTACAATGAGCAGTTCTTC.

This sequence joins TRBV10-3 and TRBJ2-5, with D possibly matching TRBD1 (6 bases). The CDR3 is 13 amino acids. Trimming removed 1 base from V and 3 bases from J, with 6 bases in between. The germline V gene has CDR1 ENHRY and CDR2 SYGVKD. The chain's CDR3 is CAISEWTEETQYF. The CDR3 region has the DNA TGTGCCATCAGTGAGTGGACAGAAGAGACCCAGTACTTC.

The chain has TRBV5-1 and TRBJ1-2; D gene unclear. The CDR3 is 15 amino acids. Trimming took 0 bases from V and 3 from J, leaving 12 bases between them. CDR1 SGHRS and CDR2 YFSETQ come from the germline V gene. CDR3 sequence reads: CASSLAQSEDYGYTF. CDR3 nucleotides: TGCGCCAGCAGCTTGGCTCAGTCCGAGGACTATGGCTACACCTTC.

The V and J genes are TRBV7-9 and TRBJ2-3; D unresolved. V lost 8 bases, J lost 2 bases, and 8 bases lay in between. The CDR3 totals 12 residues. The germline gives CDR1 SEHNR, CDR2 FQNEAQ (reference sequence). The CDR3 nucleotides read TGTGCCAGCCATAGGGACACAGATACGCAGTATTTT. Residues: CASHRDTDTQYF.

Of note for this clone: An end of the junction does not agree with germline; a read error may underlie this. The chain joins TRBV5-1 to TRBJ2-7; D may correspond to TRBD1 or TRBD2 (7 bases each). The germline V gene encodes CDR1 SGHRS and CDR2 YFSETQ. The CDR3 covers 15 residues. CDR3 coding DNA: TGCCCCAGCAGCTGGCCCACGGCCAGGGGGGGGGAGCAGTACTTC. This translates into CPSSWPTARGGEQYF. The full variable domain, in which reference TRBV5-1 and TRBJ2-7 provide the parts outside the CDR3, is KAGVTQTPRYLIKTRGQQVTLSCSPISGHRSVSWYQQTPGQGLQFLFEYFSETQRNKGNFPGRFSGRQFSNSRSEMNVSTLELGDSALYLCPSSWPTARGGEQYFGPGTRLTVT.

This sequence joins TRBV10-1 and TRBJ2-5, with D hard to call. Germline CDR1 WNHNN, CDR2 SYGVQD (reference sequence). V shed 2 bases and J shed 4 bases, with 17 bases lying between them. This CDR3 has 16 residues. The CDR3: CASSEGAWSYGETQYF. In DNA, the CDR3 is TGCGCCAGCAGTGAGGGTGCTTGGAGTTACGGAGAGACCCAGTACTTC.

Note on this clone: The same CDR3 can be traced to other DNA sequences in this sample. V usage is TRBV19 and J usage is TRBJ2-5; 11 bases line up with TRBD2. V lost 2 bases to trimming and J lost 5 bases; unmatched junction nucleotides: 4. From germline, CDR1 is LNHDA and CDR2 SQIVND (reference sequence). The CDR3 covers 15 residues. CDR3 protein: CASSITSGSMETQYF. The CDR3 nucleotides read TGTGCCAGTAGTATAACTAGCGGGAGCATGGAGACCCAGTACTTC.

This chain joins TRBV19 and TRBJ1-1, with D possibly being TRBD1 (5 bases). V lost 6 bases, J lost 2 bases, and 10 bases lay in between. The CDR3 sequence is 13 residues long. Per germline, CDR1 LNHDA and CDR2 SQIVND (reference sequence). As DNA, the CDR3 is TGTGCCAGTAGCCCAGGGCGAAACACTGAAGCTTTCTTT. It yields the protein CASSPGRNTEAFF.

In its sample, this clone was seen once. This chain uses TRBV19 with TRBJ2-7; 12 positions match TRBD2. Germline V lookup: CDR1 LNHDA, CDR2 SQIVND (reference sequence). CDR3 length: 15 amino acids. The V and J ends lost 3 bases and 2 bases, in that order; junction bases with no gene match: 2. The CDR3 protein is CASSIWTSGAYEQYF. The CDR3 DNA sequence: TGTGCCAGTAGTATCTGGACTAGCGGGGCCTACGAGCAGTACTTC.

The CDR3 bases are TGCGCCAGCCGGGGACAGCTGAACACTGAAGCTTTCTTT. Its translation: CASRGQLNTEAFF. The rearrangement links TRBV10-1 to TRBJ1-1, with 7 bases identical to TRBD1. This CDR3 has 13 residues. The V gene's germline CDR1 is WNHNN and CDR2 SYGVQD (reference sequence). V shed 8 bases, J shed 0 bases, and the junction held 3 bases outside the gene matches.

The chain couples TRBV19 to TRBJ2-6; D uncertain. The CDR3 runs 13 residues. V was cut by 3 bases and J by 4 bases, with 4 bases left in between. Germline assignment: CDR1 LNHDA and CDR2 SQIVND (reference sequence). This CDR3 reads CASSMGGANVLTF. The CDR3 DNA reads TGTGCCAGTAGTATGGGCGGGGCCAACGTCCTGACTTTC.

This chain connects TRBV7-8 to TRBJ1-5, with unresolved D. Germline CDR1 is SGHVS and CDR2 is FQNEAQ. The CDR3 is 14 residues long. The V gene lost 2 bases and the J gene lost 5 bases, with 10 bases spanning the gap. This CDR3 is CASSLLGTYQPQHF. CDR3 DNA: TGTGCCAGCAGCTTATTGGGCACGTATCAGCCCCAGCATTTT.

The chain recombines TRBV7-3 with TRBJ2-1; tentatively, D is TRBD1 or TRBD2 (5 bases each). V was trimmed by 5 bases and J by 8 bases, leaving 25 bases between them. The CDR3 contains 17 residues. CDR1 and CDR2 from the germline V gene are SGHTA and FQGTGA. The chain's CDR3 is CASSRWGKSGERDEQFF. The CDR3 DNA follows: TGTGCCAGCAGCCGTTGGGGGAAGAGTGGAGAGAGGGATGAGCAGTTCTTC.